The 9 T cell receptor beta chains below all came from one sample that was sequenced in a study of Graves' ophthalmopathy and Graves' hyperthyroidism. Transcripts of RNA were the source for amplifying TCR beta CDR3 regions. After a first-round RT-PCR with HTBI primers, a second-round multiplex PCR was run. TCRdb recomputed calls from the multiplex PCR reads with MiXCR, one row per CDR3 protein. The data hold over a million distinct CDR3 sequences, with 35% to 40% observed a single time. Sequencing was carried out using peripheral blood or thyroid tissue (not recorded which). The receptors here all came from an adult man with Graves' hyperthyroidism.

The chain links TRBV20-1 to TRBJ2-7; TRBD1 aligns across 8 bases. Germline trimming cut 2 bases from V and 0 bases from J; bases unmatched to any gene: 6. CDR1 is DFQATT and CDR2 is SNEGSKA in the germline V gene (reference sequence). This CDR3 comprises 15 residues. This CDR3 reads CSARSEDRDSYEQYF. CDR3 nucleotides: TGCAGTGCTAGATCTGAGGACAGGGACTCCTACGAGCAGTACTTC.

This clonotype was detected many times. The chain employs TRBV19 and TRBJ1-5; no firm D call. The ends were cut back, 2 bases at V and 5 bases at J, with 13 bases in the middle. The CDR3 consists of 15 residues. CDR1 LNHDA and CDR2 SQIVND come from the germline V gene (reference sequence). The CDR3: CASSIWGDLDQPQHF. CDR3 sequence (DNA): TGTGCCAGTAGTATATGGGGAGACCTTGATCAGCCCCAGCATTTT.

This clonotype has a count of ten or more. CDR3 in amino acids: CASSLGAVDQPQHF. DNA of the CDR3: TGTGCCAGCAGCCTAGGAGCAGTTGATCAGCCCCAGCATTTT. The J gene is TRBJ1-5, the V gene TRBV7-9; D remains unclear. Between the trimmed V and J ends, which lost 5 bases and 5 bases, there was a span of 13 bases. The V gene's germline CDR1 is SEHNR and CDR2 FQNEAQ (reference sequence). This CDR3 has 14 amino acids.

The J gene is TRBJ2-7, the V gene TRBV24-1; 10 positions agree with TRBD2. CDR3 length: 15 residues. Losses at the gene ends were 5 bases for V and 2 bases for J; bases not matched to a gene: 5. From germline, CDR1 is KGHDR and CDR2 SFDVKD. The chain's CDR3 is CATSVGLAEPYEQYF. The DNA for the CDR3 is TGTGCCACCAGTGTTGGACTAGCGGAACCCTACGAGCAGTACTTC.

This clonotype was detected only a few times. The chain employs TRBV19 and TRBJ2-7; TRBD2 is a possible D gene (5 bases). The CDR3 runs 17 residues. V gave up 1 base and J gave up 6 bases, with 22 bases separating them. From germline, CDR1 is LNHDA and CDR2 SQIVND (reference sequence). The DNA for the CDR3 is TGTGCCAGTAGTATAGTACCCGGATCACGGGGTCTCGGCGAGCAGTACTTC. It specifies CASSIVPGSRGLGEQYF.

This rearrangement joins TRBV29-1 to TRBJ1-4; possible D gene TRBD1, 5 bases. This CDR3 is built from 13 residues. The germline gives CDR1 SQVTM, CDR2 ANQGSEA. V shed 4 bases and J shed 6 bases, with 12 bases lying between them. In DNA form, the CDR3 reads TGCAGCGTTGCAGGGAGGACGGATGAAAAACTGTTTTTT. Amino acids: CSVAGRTDEKLFF. The full variable domain, its missing parts supplied by reference TRBV29-1 and TRBJ1-4, is SAVISQKPSRDICQRGTSLTIQCQVDSQVTMMFWYRQQPGQSLTLIATANQGSEATYESGFVIDKFPISRPNLTFSTLTVSNMSPEDSSIYLCSVAGRTDEKLFFGSGTQLSVL.

This chain connects TRBV10-3 to TRBJ2-7, with 11 positions matching TRBD1. From germline, CDR1 is ENHRY and CDR2 SYGVKD. With 10 bases clipped from V and 5 bases from J, the junction kept 13 bases outside the gene matches. The CDR3 is made up of 15 amino acids. CDR3 sequence reads: CASSAGGTGGDEQYF. The CDR3 DNA reads as TGTGCCAGCAGCGCAGGGGGGACAGGGGGTGACGAGCAGTACTTC.

The J gene is TRBJ2-2, the V gene TRBV20-1, with D unclear. This CDR3 comprises 13 residues. The germline gives CDR1 DFQATT, CDR2 SNEGSKA (reference sequence). V lost 6 bases and J lost 0, with 8 bases in between. The CDR3 DNA reads TGCAGTGCCTGCGTCCCGAACACCGGGGAGCTGTTTTTT. The encoded protein is CSACVPNTGELFF.

Only a few counts were recorded for this clonotype. V is TRBV7-9 and J is TRBJ2-6; possibly TRBD2 for D (6 bases). V was cut by 3 bases and J by 1 base, with 13 bases left in between. The germline V gene has CDR1 SEHNR and CDR2 FQNEAQ (reference sequence). The CDR3 is 17 amino acids. The CDR3 protein is CASSFVGLQSGANVLTF. DNA of the CDR3: TGTGCCAGCAGCTTTGTGGGACTTCAGTCTGGGGCCAACGTCCTGACTTTC.